This T cell receptor (beta chain) came from a study of blood T cell repertoires in COVID-19. CDR3 length: 15 residues. CDR1 is SGHRS and CDR2 is YFSETQ in the germline V gene. The J segment lost 4 bases and the V segment lost 4 bases, leaving 6 bases of the junction unmatched. Generated by immunoSEQ multiplex PCR, the TCRdb table keeps only in-frame clones and is missing some. This table holds 90,000 to 120,000 clones, about 89% found once. Source material: peripheral blood. The V and J genes are TRBV5-1 and TRBJ2-7; TRBD2 aligns across 12 bases. The clonotype originates from a man aged 40-49 years with active or convalescent COVID-19. The DNA for the CDR3 is TGCGCCAGCAGCATCGGACTAGCGGGACAGTACGAGCAGTACTTC. This translates into CASSIGLAGQYEQYF.